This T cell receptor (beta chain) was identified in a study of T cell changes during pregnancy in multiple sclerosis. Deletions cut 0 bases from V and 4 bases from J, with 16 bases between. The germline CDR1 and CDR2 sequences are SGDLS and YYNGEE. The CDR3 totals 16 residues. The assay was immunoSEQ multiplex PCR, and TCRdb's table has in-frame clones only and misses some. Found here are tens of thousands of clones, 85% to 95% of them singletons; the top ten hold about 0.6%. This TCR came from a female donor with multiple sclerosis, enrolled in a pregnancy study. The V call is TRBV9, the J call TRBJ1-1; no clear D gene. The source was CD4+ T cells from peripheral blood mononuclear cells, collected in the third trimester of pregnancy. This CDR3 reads CASSVDGVVIGTEAFF. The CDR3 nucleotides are TGTGCCAGCAGCGTAGATGGAGTAGTCATCGGCACTGAAGCTTTCTTT.